This T cell receptor (beta chain) was sequenced for a study of cytomegalovirus exposure and HLA in healthy donors (dated by TCRdb to 2017 to 2019). Regarding the complete study: An earlier analysis of 587 of the donors reported about 300 Gb of sequence data and roughly 120 million unique TCR beta sequences obtained from roughly 170 million T cells. An early release covering approximately 600 HLA-typed donors comprised about 300 gigabases of sequencing data and 85 million to 100 million unique TCR sequences. Among the roughly 370 genotyped donors, around 81% belonged to the genetic ancestry cluster associated with self-reported Caucasian donors. The aim of the study was to test whether cataloging public T cell receptors could identify signatures of past pathogen exposure. The study used immunosequencing to profile the T cell repertoires of 600 to 850 subjects and linked those repertoires to cytomegalovirus serostatus. Besides the first cohort of 550 to 750 subjects, a separate validation cohort made up of 120 different subjects was used. High-throughput TCR immunosequencing, statistical association of individual TCRs with disease status, and machine learning were combined to predict cytomegalovirus infection status. To study patterns of TCR occurrence, a later analysis re-analyzed previously published TCR beta repertoires from around 660 donors and added high-resolution HLA genotyping. In the later analysis, no new phenotypic data were used to find candidate immune exposures; instead, reliance was placed on TCR beta sequences and their occurrence across donors. An earlier analysis of roughly 600 of the donors used high-throughput TCR beta sequencing to judge whether each TCR beta V gene segment behaved as functional or pseudogenic. Alongside the repertoire data, information on donor age, sex, ethnicity and CMV serostatus was compiled. A later genetic analysis used genome-wide SNP genotypes for about three fifths of the 666 donors, treating that subset as a discovery cohort. Every repertoire in the discovery cohort had been generated on one and the same sequencing platform. HLA typing covered class I and class II loci at four-digit resolution. Typing coverage differed by locus: A, B, C, DRB1 and DQB1 were typed in roughly 629-640 donors, DQA1 in 500 to 550, DPA1 in roughly 590, and DPB1 in around 490. Because of strong linkage in the cohort, roughly five DR-DQ haplotypes were treated as single units for association and clustering. Across some 400 genotyped donors of the cohort, an average of roughly 250,000 unique TCR beta nucleotide sequences per donor were sequenced, and approximately 17% of those sequences were non-productive. Overall study results and their limits: Cytomegalovirus status was reported to be diagnosed by the classifier with high specificity and sensitivity in both the original and validation cohorts. A cluster of highly shared sequence variants was judged likely to be a technical artifact of the sequencing pipeline. In a later analysis, several top co-occurrence clusters were reported to appear linked to parvovirus B19, influenza, CMV and Epstein-Barr virus. While some public TCRs were present in many individuals, most TCR sequences turned up only very rarely across donors. Three of the identified cytomegalovirus-associated TCR beta chains were confirmed in vitro to be specific for cytomegalovirus antigens. About 15 rarely observed V segments, including chromosome 9 orphons, were excluded from the earlier analysis of several hundred of the donors because counts were too low. Strong co-occurrence of HLA alleles, especially DR and DQ, made assigning TCR associations to individual alleles difficult. Because HLA typing was missing for some donors at each locus, association tests included only the typed subset. The authors suggested that the approach could potentially be extended to other disease states and immunological phenotypes. The study gave a list of 150 to 200 TCR beta chains associated with cytomegalovirus. At a false discovery rate of 0.05, a later analysis linked around 17,000 TCR beta sequences to specific HLA alleles. Because the 87-base-pair reads could not distinguish some IMGT-functional V segments, including TRBV6-2 and TRBV6-3, those segments were excluded. The only immune exposure information available for the cohort was CMV serostatus. According to a later analysis, TCR association rates differed among HLA loci, with DRB1 alleles showing the most associated TCRs and HLA-C alleles showing the fewest. An association between a missense DCLRE1C variant and V-gene and J-gene trimming of TCR beta chains was found in a later genetic analysis and replicated in an independent cohort. Linkage disequilibrium might explain the correlated functional status among segregating V segments, but an unknown experimental factor could not be ruled out. The presence/absence analyses assumed that sequencing depth was roughly uniform across donors, and that assumption may not be true. In a later analysis, HLA-associated TCR beta chains were found to be more clonally expanded and to have lower generation probabilities than equally common non-associated chains. In an earlier analysis of about 600 of the donors, most TCR beta V segments appeared in productive rearrangements about 87% or about 30% of the time, broadly matching IMGT annotations. A later analysis found that most CMV-associated TCR beta chains appeared HLA-restricted, with HLA associations seemingly driven largely by CMV exposure. In this cohort, only TCR beta chains were sequenced, and detectable features were limited by the absence of alpha or paired-chain data. A further reported finding was that TCR beta sequences accurately predicted the HLA-A and HLA-B alleles for most subjects in the first cohort. Compared with the roughly 670-donor mean, donors in an Asian-associated ancestry cluster had fewer N-insertions in productive TCRs, according to a later genetic analysis.

As to this clone: No antigen is known for it. No base qualities exist here, and no much larger clone lies one base off it.

The germline V gene gives CDR1 as SGHRS and CDR2 as YFSETQ. V ends up 7 bases short and J 0 bases short, with an unmatched junction base count of 15. Including the terminal cysteine and phenylalanine, the CDR3 comprises 18 residues. The retained sequence is limited to the CDR3, 54 bases, with the frame set at the first base. In total, approximately 690 healthy bone marrow donors made up the cohort. Cohort members were all nominally healthy when sampled, although unrecorded immune exposures were likely present. The donor tested CMV seropositive, placing the donor among the 289 seropositive members of the cohort. A peripheral blood sample was collected from each donor, and TCR beta sequencing was performed on peripheral blood mononuclear cells. Genomic DNA extraction from the blood cell samples was performed with the Qiagen DNeasy Blood Extraction Kit. Library generation was performed with the immunoSEQ multiplex PCR assay. The multiplex PCR relied on a mix of 60 forward primers for TCR Vbeta segments and 13 reverse primers for TCR Jbeta segments. The CDR3 region of rearranged TCR beta genes was amplified from genomic DNA by a multiplex PCR assay. The Illumina HiSeq System was used to sequence the amplified TCR beta libraries as 87-base-pair reads. The authors' analysis ran thus. A later analysis counted some 74 million unique TCR beta chains across the 670 or so repertoires, and some 12 million of these chains were shared by at least two donors. Raw reads were error-corrected and collapsed into unique sequences with a nearest-neighbor algorithm that merged closely related sequences to remove PCR and sequencing errors. Alignment of CDR3 sequences to IMGT reference sequences was used to assign V, D and J gene segments. For a sequence to be retained, a match of at least six nucleotides to both a V gene segment and a J gene segment was required. A rearrangement was called productive if the CDR3 had no stop codons and remained in frame with V and J, and every other rearrangement was called non-productive. Following IMGT convention, CDR3 was defined as the stretch from the second conserved V-encoded cysteine up to the conserved J-encoded phenylalanine. The earlier analysis of 500 to 650 of the donors excluded any sequence lacking an unambiguous match to a single V gene segment. An earlier analysis of fewer than 650 of the donors classified V segments as functional when productive rearrangements were above 56.7% and as segregating when the standard deviation between donors was above 5%. A statistical classification framework was built for diagnosing cytomegalovirus status from the catalog of TCR beta chain sequences. In a later analysis, V and J genes were assigned by comparing TCR nucleotide sequences against IMGT/GENE-DB human TR gene sequences. A later analysis assigned CDR3 sequences and most-parsimonious VDJ recombination scenarios with the TCRdist pipeline. A later analysis defined each TCR beta chain by its CDR3 amino acid sequence plus V-gene family, and excluded reads lacking a unique V-gene family. To address suspected cross-contamination and a sequencing artifact, a later analysis removed approximately 590 highly shared, low-generation-probability nucleotide sequences. A later analysis calculated a clonal expansion index for each public chain from normalized within-repertoire ranks of inferred template counts. In a later analysis, generation probabilities were computed using a VDJ recombination model fitted to out-of-frame rearrangements, and the results were checked against IGoR. A later analysis scored TCR-TCR, TCR-HLA and TCR-CMV co-occurrence with hypergeometric tests, applying a repertoire-size bias correction to TCR pairs. A later analysis estimated false discovery rates by permuting HLA or CMV assignments 20 times. In a later analysis, co-occurring TCRs were grouped with DBSCAN, and TCRdist sequence similarity was added when clustering was performed within HLA-allele-positive subsets. Repertoires with fewer than 30,000 or more than 120,000 public chains, plus five repertoires with anomalous nucleotide sharing, were excluded from co-occurrence clustering. Held by TCRdb, this immuneACCESS table contains in-frame sequences only and omits some clones. Under half of the omission traces to an unresolved V gene where checked; the cause of the rest is unknown. V and J calls and clone size follow that table, whereas D and trimming were derived from the DNA. A total of 150,000 or so clones appear in this sample, 84% of them only once. The top ten clones comprise 6.4% of the sample.

This TCR was recovered from a man over 45 in good health and CMV-seropositive. Sequences were obtained from PBMCs. Here the chain combines TRBV5-1 and TRBJ1-3; TRBD1 fits 8 bases in the junction. The DNA reads as follows: TGCGCCAGCTCCCTTGGACAGGGAGTTACTCTCTCTGGAAACACCATATATTTT. Translated, it reads CASSLGQGVTLSGNTIYF.